This is a list of T cell receptor beta chains from one sample in a study of early T cells in non-severe SARS-CoV-2 infection. A single record per CDR3 protein comes from TCRdb applying MiXCR to the 5' RACE reads. The sample yields tens of thousands of distinct CDR3 sequences, around 6% seen once. The sequenced material came from whole blood. The receptors originated from an adult who was a healthcare worker with PCR-confirmed SARS-CoV-2 infection or an uninfected control (not recorded which). CDR3s include the opening cysteine and the closing phenylalanine or tryptophan.

CDR3: CSAGGREKLFF
V: TRBV29-1

CDR3: CASSPTQGSGPNQPQHF
V: TRBV18

CDR3: CASRVGEERGRLAKNIQYF
V: TRBV6-6

CDR3: CASSLWTITNTGELFF
V: TRBV12-3/TRBV12-4

CDR3: CSVLAGGPNEQFF
V: TRBV20-1

CDR3: CASSPKLAGVGDTQYF
V: TRBV27

CDR3: CASSQDSGYREQFF
V: TRBV4-3

CDR3: CASSFSVLPSRGEQYF
V: TRBV6-2/TRBV6-3

CDR3: CASSLLDGNEKLFF
V: TRBV5-6

CDR3: CSVEGGPTEAFF
V: TRBV29-1

CDR3: CASSYERTSTPNTGELFF
V: TRBV5-6

CDR3: CAWSWGANQPQHF
V: TRBV30

CDR3: CASSFSPGEAFF
V: TRBV11-2

CDR3: CASSSYANEQFF
V: TRBV7-9

CDR3: CASRQDTYGYTF
V: TRBV6-6